This T cell receptor beta chain was captured by sequencing in a study of blood T cell repertoires in COVID-19. Study context: T cells, B-cell-depleted T cells, or PBMCs provided the cDNA or gDNA that served as material.

Method: immunoSEQ multiplex PCR; TCRdb's copy keeps in-frame clones and lacks some. The sample comprises approximately 100,000 clones, about 90% of which are singletons, and approximately 6.2% rests with the top ten. The V and J ends lost 0 bases and 4 bases, in that order; junction bases with no gene match: 5. The germline CDR1 and CDR2 sequences are MNHNY and SVGAGI (reference sequence). This CDR3 is 16 amino acids long. Sequencing was carried out using peripheral blood. The clonotype comes from a human donor in a cohort sampled during active COVID-19. The J gene is TRBJ2-3, the V gene TRBV6-6, with 9 bases matching TRBD2. In DNA, the CDR3 is TGTGCCAGCAGTTACTCCAGACTAGCGGTCTCAGATACGCAGTATTTT. Translation gives CASSYSRLAVSDTQYF.